These 2 T cell receptor beta chains were all obtained from the same sample, sequenced in a study of blood T cell repertoires in COVID-19. Method: immunoSEQ multiplex PCR; TCRdb's copy keeps in-frame clones and lacks some. The sample has under 200,000 clones, around nine tenths seen once; the top ten hold 5% to 6.5%. Sequences were obtained from peripheral blood. These receptors came from a man aged 40-49 years with active or convalescent COVID-19.

The J gene is TRBJ1-2, the V gene TRBV29-1, with 9 bases lining up with TRBD1. J lost 12 bases, V lost 7 bases, and 9 bases had no gene match. Germline V lookup: CDR1 SQVTM, CDR2 ANQGSEA. CDR3 length equals 11 residues. The CDR3 nucleotides are TGCAGCGGAGTGGGGGGACAGGGTGACACCTTC. Its protein product is CSGVGGQGDTF.

The V call is TRBV5-1, the J call TRBJ2-2, with 8 positions matching TRBD2. This CDR3 spans 18 amino acids. The junction had 15 bases not matched to a gene; V was cut back by 4 bases and J by 4 bases. CDR1 is SGHRS and CDR2 is YFSETQ in the germline V gene. CDR3 in DNA: TGCGCCAGCAGCGACACACCAACTAGCGGAAGGGGCACCGGGGAGCTGTTTTTT. Protein sequence: CASSDTPTSGRGTGELFF.